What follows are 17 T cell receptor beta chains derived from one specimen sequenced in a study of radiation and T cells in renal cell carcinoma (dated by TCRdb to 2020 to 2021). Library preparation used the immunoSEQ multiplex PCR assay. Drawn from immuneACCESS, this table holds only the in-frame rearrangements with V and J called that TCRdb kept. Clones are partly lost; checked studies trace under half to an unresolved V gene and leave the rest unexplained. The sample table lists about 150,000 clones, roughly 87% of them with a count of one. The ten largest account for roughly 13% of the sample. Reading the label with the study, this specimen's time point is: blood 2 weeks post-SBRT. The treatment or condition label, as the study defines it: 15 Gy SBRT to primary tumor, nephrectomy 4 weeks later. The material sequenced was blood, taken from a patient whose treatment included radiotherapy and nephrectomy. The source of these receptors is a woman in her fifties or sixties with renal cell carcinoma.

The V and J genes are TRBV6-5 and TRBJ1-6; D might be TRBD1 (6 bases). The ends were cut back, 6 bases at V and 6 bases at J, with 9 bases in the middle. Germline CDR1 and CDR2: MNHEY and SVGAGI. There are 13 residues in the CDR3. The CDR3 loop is CASSTGRNSPLHF. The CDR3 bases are TGTGCCAGCAGCACAGGGCGTAATTCACCCCTCCACTTT.

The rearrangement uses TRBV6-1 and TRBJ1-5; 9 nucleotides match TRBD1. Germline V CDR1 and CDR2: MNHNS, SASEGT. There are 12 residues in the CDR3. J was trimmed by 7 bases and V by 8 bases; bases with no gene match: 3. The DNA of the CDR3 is TGTGCCAGCTGGGACAGGGTACAGCCCCAGCATTTT. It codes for CASWDRVQPQHF.

CDR3 bases: TGTGCCAGCAGTTACGGGGGACAGGGGCCTGAAAAACTGTTTTTT. Its protein product is CASSYGGQGPEKLFF. The chain joins TRBV6-5 to TRBJ1-4; 10 bases match TRBD1. Trimming took 2 bases from V and 7 from J; bases not matched to a gene: 4. Germline-derived CDR1 and CDR2 are MNHEY and SVGAGI. The CDR3 runs to 15 residues.

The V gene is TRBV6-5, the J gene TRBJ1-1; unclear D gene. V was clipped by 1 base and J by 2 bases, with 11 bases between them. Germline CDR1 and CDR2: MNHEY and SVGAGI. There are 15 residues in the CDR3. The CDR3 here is CASSYYRAGNTEAFF. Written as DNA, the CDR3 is TGTGCCAGCAGTTACTATCGTGCAGGTAACACTGAAGCTTTCTTT.

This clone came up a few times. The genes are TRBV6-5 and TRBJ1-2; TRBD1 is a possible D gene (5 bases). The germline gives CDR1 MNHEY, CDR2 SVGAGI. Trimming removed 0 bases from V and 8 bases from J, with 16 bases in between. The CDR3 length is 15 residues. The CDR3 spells CASSYSRRRGGGYTF. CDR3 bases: TGTGCCAGCAGTTACTCTCGCCGAAGGGGCGGGGGCTACACCTTC.

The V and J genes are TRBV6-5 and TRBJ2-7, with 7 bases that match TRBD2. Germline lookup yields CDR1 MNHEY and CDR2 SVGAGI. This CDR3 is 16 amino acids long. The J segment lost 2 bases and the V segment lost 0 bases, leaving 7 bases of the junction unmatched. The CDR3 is CASSYSRQSGAYEQYF. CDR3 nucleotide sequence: TGTGCCAGCAGTTACTCGAGACAGAGCGGGGCCTACGAGCAGTACTTC.

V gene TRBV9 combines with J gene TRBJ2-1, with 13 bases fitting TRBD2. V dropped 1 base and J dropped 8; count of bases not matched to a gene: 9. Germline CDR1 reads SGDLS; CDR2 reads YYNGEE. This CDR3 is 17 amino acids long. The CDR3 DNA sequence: TGTGCCAGCAGCGTAACTTGGACTAGCGGGGGCCTCTATGAGCAGTTCTTC. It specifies CASSVTWTSGGLYEQFF.

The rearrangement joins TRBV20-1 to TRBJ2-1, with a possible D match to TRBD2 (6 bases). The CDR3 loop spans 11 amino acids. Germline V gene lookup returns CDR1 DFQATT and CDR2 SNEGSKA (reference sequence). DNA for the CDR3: TGCAGCTCTAGGAGGGACAATGAGCAGTTCTTC. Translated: CSSRRDNEQFF.

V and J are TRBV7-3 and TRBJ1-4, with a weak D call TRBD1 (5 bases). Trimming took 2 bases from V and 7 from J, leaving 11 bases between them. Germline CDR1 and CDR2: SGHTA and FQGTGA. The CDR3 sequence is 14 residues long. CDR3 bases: TGTGCCAGCAGCTTAGGGGGGGAAGGTGAAAAACTGTTTTTT. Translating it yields CASSLGGEGEKLFF.

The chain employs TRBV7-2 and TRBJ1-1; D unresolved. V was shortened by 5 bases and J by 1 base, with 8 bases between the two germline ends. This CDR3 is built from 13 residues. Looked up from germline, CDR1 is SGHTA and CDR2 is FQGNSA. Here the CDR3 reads CASSVGENTEAFF. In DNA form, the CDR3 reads TGTGCCAGCAGCGTTGGCGAGAACACTGAAGCTTTCTTT. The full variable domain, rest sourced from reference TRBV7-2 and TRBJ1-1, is GAGVSQSPSNKVTEKGKDVELRCDPISGHTALYWYRQSLGQGLEFLIYFQGNSAPDKSGLPSDRFSAERTGGSVSTLTIQRTQQEDSAVYLCASSVGENTEAFFGQGTRLTVV.

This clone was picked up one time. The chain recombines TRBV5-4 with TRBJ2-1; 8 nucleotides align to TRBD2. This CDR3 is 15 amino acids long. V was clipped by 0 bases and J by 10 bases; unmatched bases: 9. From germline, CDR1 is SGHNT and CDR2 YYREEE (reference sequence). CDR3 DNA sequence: TGTGCCAGCAGCTTGGGCGTTAGCGGGGCCAGCGAGCAGTTCTTC. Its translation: CASSLGVSGASEQFF.

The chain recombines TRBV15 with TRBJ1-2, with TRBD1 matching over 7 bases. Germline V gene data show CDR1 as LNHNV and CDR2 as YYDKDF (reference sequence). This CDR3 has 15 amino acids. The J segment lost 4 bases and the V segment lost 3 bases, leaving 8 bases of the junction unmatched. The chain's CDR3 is CATSRDRTGSYGYTF. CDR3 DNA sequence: TGTGCCACCAGCAGGGACCGGACAGGATCCTATGGCTACACCTTC.

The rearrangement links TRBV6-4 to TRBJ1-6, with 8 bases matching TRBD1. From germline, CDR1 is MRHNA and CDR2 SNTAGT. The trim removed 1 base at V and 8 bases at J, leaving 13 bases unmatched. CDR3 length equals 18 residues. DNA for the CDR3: TGTGCCAGCAGTGACTTCTGGGGACATACAGGGGGGGATTCACCCCTCCACTTT. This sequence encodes CASSDFWGHTGGDSPLHF.

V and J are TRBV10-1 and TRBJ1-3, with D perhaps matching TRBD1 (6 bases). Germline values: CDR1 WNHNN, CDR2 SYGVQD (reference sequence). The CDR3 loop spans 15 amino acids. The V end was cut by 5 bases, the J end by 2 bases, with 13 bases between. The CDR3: CASSIHRDAGNTIYF. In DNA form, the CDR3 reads TGCGCCAGCAGTATACACAGGGATGCTGGAAACACCATATATTTT.

The CDR3 sequence is CASWDKGYQPQHF. The CDR3 DNA reads TGTGCCAGCTGGGACAAGGGTTATCAGCCCCAGCATTTT. This rearrangement joins TRBV6-1 to TRBJ1-5, with a tentative D call TRBD1 (6 bases). The CDR3 is made up of 13 amino acids. Per germline, CDR1 MNHNS and CDR2 SASEGT. V was pared by 8 bases and J by 5 bases, with 13 bases between.

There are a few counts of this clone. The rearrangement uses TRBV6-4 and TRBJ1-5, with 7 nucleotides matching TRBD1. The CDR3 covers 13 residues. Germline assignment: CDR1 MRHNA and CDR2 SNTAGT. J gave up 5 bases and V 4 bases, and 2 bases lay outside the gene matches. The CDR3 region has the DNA TGTGCCAGCAGTGCCGACAGGGATCAGCCCCAGCATTTT. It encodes CASSADRDQPQHF.

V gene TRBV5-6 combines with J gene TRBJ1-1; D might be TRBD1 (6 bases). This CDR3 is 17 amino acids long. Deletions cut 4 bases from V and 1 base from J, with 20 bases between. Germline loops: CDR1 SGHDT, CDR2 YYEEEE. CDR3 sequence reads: CASSRIVPGQRNTEAFF. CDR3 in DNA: TGTGCCAGCAGCCGTATTGTTCCGGGACAACGGAACACTGAAGCTTTCTTT.